A single sample gave rise to the 13 T cell receptor beta chains below, sequenced in a study of cytomegalovirus exposure and HLA in healthy donors (dated by TCRdb to 2016 to 2017). The library relied on the immunoSEQ multiplex PCR assay. The multiplex PCR relied on a mix of 60 forward primers for TCR Vbeta segments and 13 reverse primers for TCR Jbeta segments. TCRdb carries this immuneACCESS record with in-frame sequences only. Its versions omit some clonotypes, under half of them owing to an unresolved V gene in the studies checked, with the rest unexplained. The sample table contains about 85,000 clones; only one count was recorded for over 60% of them. The ten largest clones represent 3.9% of the sample. The source material was PBMCs. Receptors were obtained from a man between 25 and 39 years old in good health and CMV-seronegative.

The J gene is TRBJ1-3, the V gene TRBV10-3; D is uncertain. The germline gives CDR1 ENHRY, CDR2 SYGVKD. Between the trimmed V and J ends, which lost 2 bases and 4 bases, there was a span of 6 bases. The CDR3 sequence is 13 residues long. CDR3 protein: CAISEVQGNTIYF. The CDR3 DNA reads as TGTGCCATCAGTGAGGTACAGGGAAACACCATATATTTT.

As DNA, the CDR3 is TGTGCCAGCAGCATCAGGGAAGAGACCCAGTACTTC. Translated: CASSIREETQYF. The chain combines TRBV5-4 with TRBJ2-5; weak D call: TRBD1 (5 bases). This CDR3 contains 12 residues. Germline CDR1 and CDR2: SGHNT and YYREEE (reference sequence). The V and J ends lost 4 bases and 3 bases respectively, with 7 bases between them.

This clone was counted only a few times. The V call is TRBV23-1, the J call TRBJ2-7; 7 bases line up with TRBD1. TRBV23-1 is sorted into the ORF group, with uncertain function. Trimming cost V 4 bases and J 3 bases; bases outside gene matches: 6. There are 14 residues in the CDR3. The CDR3 sequence is CASSPQTGNYEQYF. In DNA form, the CDR3 reads TGCGCCAGCAGTCCCCAGACAGGGAACTACGAGCAGTACTTC.

The chain has TRBV29-1 and TRBJ2-1; perhaps TRBD2 as D (6 bases). CDR3 length: 14 amino acids. CDR1 SQVTM and CDR2 ANQGSEA come from the germline V gene. Written as DNA, the CDR3 is TGCAGTACCAAGTTTGGAAGGCGGGGCAATGAGCAGTTCTTC. Translated, it gives CSTKFGRRGNEQFF.

This chain connects TRBV19 to TRBJ1-3; D is unclear. The CDR3 runs to 14 residues. Trimming took off 3 bases at V and 3 bases at J, with 9 bases between the two ends. The germline V gene has CDR1 LNHDA and CDR2 SQIVND (reference sequence). The CDR3 DNA sequence: TGTGCCAGTAGTATTATCCTGTATGGAAACACCATATATTTT. This encodes CASSIILYGNTIYF. The full variable domain, its missing parts supplied by reference TRBV19 and TRBJ1-3, is DGGITQSPKYLFRKEGQNVTLSCEQNLNHDAMYWYRQDPGQGLRLIYYSQIVNDFQKGDIAEGYSVSREKKESFPLTVTSAQKNPTAFYLCASSIILYGNTIYFGEGSWLTVV.

The chain has TRBV4-1 and TRBJ1-1; 7 nucleotides agree with TRBD1. This CDR3 contains 13 residues. Germline trimming cut 2 bases from V and 8 bases from J; bases unmatched to any gene: 5. CDR1 and CDR2 (germline): MGHRA, YSYEKL. In DNA form, the CDR3 reads TGCGCCAGCAGCCAAAGGGGACAGATAGAAGCTTTCTTT. Translating it yields CASSQRGQIEAFF.

The chain links TRBV25-1 to TRBJ2-1; 9 nucleotides align to TRBD2. The trim removed 1 base at V and 9 bases at J, leaving 10 bases unmatched. CDR1 and CDR2 from the germline V gene are MGHDK and SYGVNS. The CDR3 contains 16 residues. CDR3 coding DNA: TGTGCCAGCAGTGAATCCCCCGGACTAGCGACCAGTGAGCAGTTCTTC. Translating gives CASSESPGLATSEQFF.

The chain combines TRBV9 with TRBJ2-5; 7 positions agree with TRBD1. Germline values: CDR1 SGDLS, CDR2 YYNGEE. Trimming removed 3 bases from V and 5 bases from J; junction bases left unmatched: 7. The length of the CDR3 is 14 residues. The DNA for the CDR3 is TGTGCCAGCAGCGGCCCGGTCAGGGGGGAGACCCAGTACTTC. This encodes CASSGPVRGETQYF.

V gene TRBV9 combines with J gene TRBJ2-2; D possibly corresponds to TRBD1 (5 bases). Germline V gene data show CDR1 as SGDLS and CDR2 as YYNGEE. The CDR3 contains 17 residues. Deletions cut 1 base from V and 2 bases from J, with 15 bases between. CDR3 DNA sequence: TGTGCCAGCAGCGTAATCCTCGACAGCGTCAACACCGGGGAGCTGTTTTTT. It translates to CASSVILDSVNTGELFF.

The V call is TRBV29-1, the J call TRBJ1-1; 10 nucleotides line up with TRBD1. The germline CDR1 and CDR2 sequences are SQVTM and ANQGSEA. Germline trimming cut 6 bases from V and 4 bases from J; bases unmatched to any gene: 5. The CDR3 totals 13 residues. This CDR3 is CSVRDRGGTEAFF. The CDR3 region has the DNA TGCAGCGTGAGGGACAGGGGAGGCACTGAAGCTTTCTTT.

The sample holds a few counts of this clone. V usage is TRBV7-8 and J usage is TRBJ1-5; possible D gene TRBD1, 6 bases. CDR3 length equals 17 residues. The germline CDR1 and CDR2 sequences are SGHVS and FQNEAQ. Trimming shortened V by 5 bases and J by 1 base, and 18 bases separated the two germline ends. The DNA for the CDR3 is TGTGCCAGCAGCCTAGTCCCCCGGACAGTGAGCAATCAGCCCCAGCATTTT. Translated, it gives CASSLVPRTVSNQPQHF. The variable domain in full, with the rest retrieved from reference TRBV7-8 and TRBJ1-5, is GAGVSQSPRYKVAKRGQDVALRCDPISGHVSLFWYQQALGQGPEFLTYFQNEAQLDKSGLPSDRFFAERPEGSVSTLKIQRTQQEDSAVYLCASSLVPRTVSNQPQHFGDGTRLSIL.

The chain is built from TRBV28 and TRBJ2-3; 9 nucleotides agree with TRBD1. Germline V lookup: CDR1 MDHEN, CDR2 SYDVKM. After removal of 5 bases from V and 2 bases from J, the junction contained 14 bases not matched to a gene. The CDR3 is made up of 18 amino acids. The CDR3 region is CASSVRYRGLGNTDTQYF. DNA for the CDR3: TGTGCCAGCAGTGTTCGATACAGGGGGCTCGGAAACACAGATACGCAGTATTTT.

This clone was counted between two and nine times. The chain has TRBV4-3 and TRBJ1-1; a weak D match, TRBD1 (6 bases). CDR3 length equals 15 residues. The ends were cut back, 0 bases at V and 3 bases at J, with 11 bases in the middle. The V gene's germline CDR1 is LGHNA and CDR2 YSLEER. CDR3 nucleotide sequence: TGCGCCAGCAGCCAAGATCAGGGGCCCTACACTGAAGCTTTCTTT. Its protein product is CASSQDQGPYTEAFF.